This section outlines one T cell receptor (beta chain) sequence together with its context. This entry is derived from a study of T cells after somatic rescue of genetic block. TCRdb's copy holds only in-frame clones and misses some; the assay was immunoSEQ multiplex PCR. The data contain 15,000 or so clones, around 71% of them singletons. This TCR derives from a boy younger than 18. Sequencing used peripheral blood mononuclear cells (PBMCs).

The chain's CDR3 is CASSLESTHPTSGGFNEQFF. The CDR3, as DNA: TGTGCCAGCAGCTTAGAAAGTACCCACCCGACTAGCGGGGGGTTTAATGAGCAGTTCTTC. The chain carries TRBV11-3 and TRBJ2-1; 13 positions match TRBD2. The germline gives CDR1 SGHNT, CDR2 YENEEA. The ends lost 0 bases at V and 7 bases at J; junction bases unmatched: 15. The CDR3 consists of 20 residues.